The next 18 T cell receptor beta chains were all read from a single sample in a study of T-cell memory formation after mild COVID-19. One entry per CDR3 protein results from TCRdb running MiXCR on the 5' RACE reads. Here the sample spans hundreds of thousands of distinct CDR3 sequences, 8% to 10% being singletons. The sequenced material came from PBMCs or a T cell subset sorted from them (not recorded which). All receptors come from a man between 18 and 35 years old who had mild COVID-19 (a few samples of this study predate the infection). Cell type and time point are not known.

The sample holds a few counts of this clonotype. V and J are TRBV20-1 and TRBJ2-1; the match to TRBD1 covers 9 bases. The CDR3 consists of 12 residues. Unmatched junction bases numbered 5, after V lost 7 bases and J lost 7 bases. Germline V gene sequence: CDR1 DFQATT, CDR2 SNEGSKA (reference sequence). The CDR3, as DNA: TGCAGTGTTAAAGGACAGGGGAATGAGCAGTTCTTC. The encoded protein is CSVKGQGNEQFF.

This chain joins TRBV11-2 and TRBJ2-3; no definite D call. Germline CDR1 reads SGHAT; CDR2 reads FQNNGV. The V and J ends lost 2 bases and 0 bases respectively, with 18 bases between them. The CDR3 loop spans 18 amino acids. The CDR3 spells CASSLFHDTHSSTDTQYF. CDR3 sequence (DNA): TGTGCCAGCAGCTTATTCCATGACACCCATTCAAGCACAGATACGCAGTATTTT.

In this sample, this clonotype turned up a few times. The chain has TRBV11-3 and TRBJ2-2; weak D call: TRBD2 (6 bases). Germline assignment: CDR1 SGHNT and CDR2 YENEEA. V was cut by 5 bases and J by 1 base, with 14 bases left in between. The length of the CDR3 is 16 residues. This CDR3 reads CASSQAGTQNTGELFF. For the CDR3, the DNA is TGTGCCAGCAGCCAAGCCGGGACTCAGAACACCGGGGAGCTGTTTTTT.

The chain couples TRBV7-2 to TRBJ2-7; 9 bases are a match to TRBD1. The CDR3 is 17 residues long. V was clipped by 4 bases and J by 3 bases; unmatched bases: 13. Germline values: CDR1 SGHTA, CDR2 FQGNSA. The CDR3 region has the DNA TGTGCCAGCAGCTCCCGACCCCTCGGGACAGGGATCTACGAGCAGTACGTC. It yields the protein CASSSRPLGTGIYEQYV.

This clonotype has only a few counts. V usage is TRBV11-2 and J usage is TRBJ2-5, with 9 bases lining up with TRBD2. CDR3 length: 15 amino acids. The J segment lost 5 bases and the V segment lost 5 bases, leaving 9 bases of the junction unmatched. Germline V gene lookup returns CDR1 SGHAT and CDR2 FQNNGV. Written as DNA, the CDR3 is TGTGCCAGCAGCCAGGGACTAGCAGGGGCGGAGACCCAGTACTTC. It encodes CASSQGLAGAETQYF. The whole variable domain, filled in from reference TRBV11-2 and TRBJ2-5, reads EAGVAQSPRYKIIEKRQSVAFWCNPISGHATLYWYQQILGQGPKLLIQFQNNGVVDDSQLPKDRFSAERLKGVDSTLKIQPAKLEDSAVYLCASSQGLAGAETQYFGPGTRLLVL.

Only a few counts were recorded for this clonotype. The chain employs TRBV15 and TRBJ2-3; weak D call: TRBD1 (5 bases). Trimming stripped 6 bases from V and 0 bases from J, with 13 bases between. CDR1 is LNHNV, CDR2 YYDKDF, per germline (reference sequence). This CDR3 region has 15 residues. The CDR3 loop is CATSRQGASTDTQYF. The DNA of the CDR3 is TGTGCCACCAGTCGCCAGGGTGCGAGCACAGATACGCAGTATTTT.

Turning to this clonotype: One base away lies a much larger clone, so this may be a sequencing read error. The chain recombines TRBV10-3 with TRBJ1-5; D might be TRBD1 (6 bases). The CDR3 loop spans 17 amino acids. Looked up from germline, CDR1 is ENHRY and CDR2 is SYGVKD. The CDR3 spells CAISEALTGQGNQPRHF. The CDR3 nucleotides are TGTGCCATCAGTGAGGCGCTTACAGGGCAGGGTAATCAGCCCCGGCATTTT.

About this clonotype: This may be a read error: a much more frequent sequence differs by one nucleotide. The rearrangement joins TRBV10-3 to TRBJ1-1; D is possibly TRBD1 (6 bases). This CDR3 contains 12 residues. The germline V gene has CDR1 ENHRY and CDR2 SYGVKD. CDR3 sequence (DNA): TGTGCCATCAGCGAACAGGGAGGTGAAGCTTTATTT. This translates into CAISEQGGEALF.

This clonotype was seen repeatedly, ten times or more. CDR3 nucleotides: TGCGCCAGCAGCCGGACACCATGGGGTTTCCAGCGGGCCTACGAGCAGTACGTC. This gives the protein CASSRTPWGFQRAYEQYV. This chain links TRBV4-1 with TRBJ2-7, with a tentative D call TRBD2 (6 bases). V shed 4 bases and J shed 2 bases, with 24 bases lying between them. Germline lookup yields CDR1 MGHRA and CDR2 YSYEKL. This CDR3 has 18 residues.

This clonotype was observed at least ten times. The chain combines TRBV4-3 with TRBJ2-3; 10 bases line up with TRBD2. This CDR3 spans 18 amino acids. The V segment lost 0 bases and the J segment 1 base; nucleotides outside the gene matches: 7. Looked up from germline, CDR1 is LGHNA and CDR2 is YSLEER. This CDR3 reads CASSQEAAGGLGTDTQYF. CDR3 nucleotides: TGCGCCAGCAGCCAAGAGGCAGCGGGGGGGCTGGGCACAGATACGCAGTATTTT.

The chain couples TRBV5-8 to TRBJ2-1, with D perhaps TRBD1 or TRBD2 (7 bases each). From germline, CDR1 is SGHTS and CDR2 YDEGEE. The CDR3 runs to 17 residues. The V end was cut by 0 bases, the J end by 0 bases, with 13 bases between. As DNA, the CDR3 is TGTGCCAGCAGCTTGGACAGGGGACTAAGCTCCTACAATGAGCAGTTCTTC. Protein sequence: CASSLDRGLSSYNEQFF.

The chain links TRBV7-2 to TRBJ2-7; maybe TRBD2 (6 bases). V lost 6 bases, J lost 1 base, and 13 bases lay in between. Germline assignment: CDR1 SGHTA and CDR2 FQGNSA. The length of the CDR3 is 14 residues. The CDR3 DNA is TGTGCCAGCAGTTACGGGGGTACATCCTACGAGCAGTACTTC. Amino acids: CASSYGGTSYEQYF.

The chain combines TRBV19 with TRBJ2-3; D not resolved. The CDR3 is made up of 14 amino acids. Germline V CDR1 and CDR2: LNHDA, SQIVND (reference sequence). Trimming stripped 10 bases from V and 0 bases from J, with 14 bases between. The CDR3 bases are TGTGCCACTAAGAGGTACAGTAGCACAGATACGCAGTATTTT. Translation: CATKRYSSTDTQYF.

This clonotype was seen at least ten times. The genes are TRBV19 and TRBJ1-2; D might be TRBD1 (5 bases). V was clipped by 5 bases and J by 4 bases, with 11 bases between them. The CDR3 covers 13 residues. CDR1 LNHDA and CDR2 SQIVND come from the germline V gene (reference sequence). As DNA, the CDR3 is TGTGCCAGTAGTCCGGGACTGGGCTATGGCTACACCTTC. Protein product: CASSPGLGYGYTF.

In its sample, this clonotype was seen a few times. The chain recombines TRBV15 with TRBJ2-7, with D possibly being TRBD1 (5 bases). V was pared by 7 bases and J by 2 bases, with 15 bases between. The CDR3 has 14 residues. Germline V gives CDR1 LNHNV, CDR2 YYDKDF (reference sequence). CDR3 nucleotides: TGTGCCACCAAGGAGCAGGGATGGACCTACGAGCAGTACTTC. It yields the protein CATKEQGWTYEQYF.

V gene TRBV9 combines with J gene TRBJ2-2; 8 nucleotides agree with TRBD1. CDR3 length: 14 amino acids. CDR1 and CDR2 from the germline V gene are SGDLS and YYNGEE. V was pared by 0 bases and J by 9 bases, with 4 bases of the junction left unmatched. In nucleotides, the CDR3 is TGTGCCAGCAGCGTAGGAGACAGGGGTCGGGAGCTGTTTTTT. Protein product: CASSVGDRGRELFF.

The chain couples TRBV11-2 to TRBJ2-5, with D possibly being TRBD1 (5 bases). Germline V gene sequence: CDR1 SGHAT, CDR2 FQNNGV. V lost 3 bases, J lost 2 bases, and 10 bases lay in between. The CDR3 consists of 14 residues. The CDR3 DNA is TGTGCCAGCAGCTTTGGGGCTATTCAAGAGACCCAGTACTTC. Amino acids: CASSFGAIQETQYF.

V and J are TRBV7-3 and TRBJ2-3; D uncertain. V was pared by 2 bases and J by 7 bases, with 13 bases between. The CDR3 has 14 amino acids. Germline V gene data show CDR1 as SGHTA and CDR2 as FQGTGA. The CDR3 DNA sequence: TGTGCCAGCAGCTTAGTTAACGGGTACAATACGCAGTATTTT. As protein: CASSLVNGYNTQYF.